Each of the 10 T cell receptor beta chains below was sequenced from the same sample in a study of shared clonotypes between healthy human individuals. The table came from immunoSEQ multiplex PCR; TCRdb's copy has only in-frame clones and leaves some out. The top ten clones hold around 0.13% of a sample with approximately 2.4 million clones, roughly 95% of them seen once. Sample: naive CD4+ T cells sorted from blood. Subset: CD45RA+ positively selected. These receptor sequences come from a man younger than 35 in good health.

The chain uses TRBV5-1 and TRBJ1-4; no clear D. Germline CDR1 is SGHRS and CDR2 is YFSETQ. V lost 4 bases, J lost 7 bases, and 20 bases lay in between. CDR3 size: 16 residues. CDR3 nucleotides: TGCGCCAGCAGCCCGGGAGGAGGAGAGATGCGTGAAAAACTGTTTTTT. It yields the protein CASSPGGGEMREKLFF.

The genes are TRBV2 and TRBJ1-6; D possibly corresponds to TRBD1 (6 bases). This CDR3 spans 12 amino acids. Germline V CDR1 and CDR2: SNHLY, FYNNEI. V shed 5 bases and J shed 11 bases, with 10 bases lying between them. The CDR3 reads CASSLQGAPLHF. The CDR3 DNA is TGTGCCAGCAGTTTACAGGGAGCACCCCTCCACTTT.

Concerning this clone: The sample holds other DNA sequences that translate to the same CDR3. This rearrangement joins TRBV5-1 to TRBJ2-3; 9 nucleotides align to TRBD1. Germline CDR1 is SGHRS and CDR2 is YFSETQ. After removal of 4 bases from V and 0 bases from J, the junction contained 3 bases not matched to a gene. CDR3 length equals 15 residues. The CDR3 DNA reads as TGCGCCAGCAGCCCGGGACAGGGTAGCACAGATACGCAGTATTTT. It specifies CASSPGQGSTDTQYF.

Of note for this clone: This CDR3 is also generated by other DNA sequences in the sample. The CDR3 region has the DNA TGTGCCAGCAGCCCCTATAATTCACCCCTCCACTTT. This translates into CASSPYNSPLHF. This sequence joins TRBV7-2 and TRBJ1-6; unclear D gene. The germline V and J ends were trimmed by 5 bases and 2 bases, with 1 base remaining between them. The CDR3 runs to 12 residues. Germline V gene data show CDR1 as SGHTA and CDR2 as FQGNSA.

The chain couples TRBV5-1 to TRBJ1-2, with 7 bases that match TRBD1. The CDR3 loop spans 13 amino acids. CDR1 and CDR2 from the germline V gene are SGHRS and YFSETQ. Losses at the gene ends were 9 bases for V and 0 bases for J; bases not matched to a gene: 5. The CDR3 region is CATRDRTNYGYTF. The CDR3 DNA is TGCGCCACCCGGGACAGAACTAACTATGGCTACACCTTC.

The chain joins TRBV2 to TRBJ2-7; D is uncertain. The V and J ends lost 3 bases and 3 bases respectively, with 9 bases between them. The V gene's germline CDR1 is SNHLY and CDR2 FYNNEI. This CDR3 comprises 13 residues. The CDR3: CASSDGQRYEQYF. The CDR3 DNA reads as TGTGCCAGCAGTGACGGGCAGCGCTACGAGCAGTACTTC.

The rearrangement joins TRBV10-3 to TRBJ2-5, with 10 bases aligning to TRBD2. The V gene end was trimmed by 6 bases and the J gene end by 4 bases; junction bases not matched to a gene: 8. The germline V gene encodes CDR1 ENHRY and CDR2 SYGVKD. CDR3 length: 15 amino acids. The CDR3 is CAIRKAGGPLETQYF. CDR3 nucleotide sequence: TGTGCCATCAGGAAAGCGGGAGGGCCTTTAGAGACCCAGTACTTC.

This chain links TRBV9 with TRBJ2-2, with D perhaps matching TRBD1 (6 bases). The CDR3 runs to 16 residues. V was clipped by 3 bases and J by 0 bases, with 12 bases between them. Germline loops: CDR1 SGDLS, CDR2 YYNGEE. CDR3 in amino acids: CASSGRQESNTGELFF. As DNA, the CDR3 is TGTGCCAGCAGCGGGCGACAGGAGTCGAACACCGGGGAGCTGTTTTTT.

The rearrangement links TRBV18 to TRBJ1-6; 7 bases line up with TRBD1. The germline V gene has CDR1 KGHSH and CDR2 LQKENI. The CDR3 is 16 residues long. The trim removed 5 bases at V and 2 bases at J, leaving 6 bases unmatched. CDR3 protein: CASSMTGTTYNSPLHF. The CDR3, as DNA: TGTGCCAGCTCAATGACAGGGACGACCTATAATTCACCCCTCCACTTT.

A note on this clone: Its ends do not fully match the called genes, so a read error is possible. The CDR3 DNA reads TGTGCCAGCAGCTCCCTACTAGGAAGCACCATATATTTT. Translation: CASSSLLGSTIYF. The chain is built from TRBV7-2 and TRBJ1-3, with D unclear. The CDR3 consists of 13 residues. Germline CDR1 and CDR2: SGHTA and FQGNSA.